Listed below are T cell receptor beta chains from one sample, sequenced in a study of blood T cell repertoires in COVID-19. Sequencing was performed with immunoSEQ multiplex PCR; in TCRdb, only in-frame clones are kept and a portion is missing. The data hold some 140,000 clones, with 75% to 85% observed a single time. Source material: peripheral blood. The source is a woman aged 60-75 years with COVID-19, enrolled during active disease. Each CDR3 is given with its conserved first and last residue. The D gene is left open where the match is weak. Clone size is shown for a subset of rows, as once, few, many or a class of expanded clone.

>NA|NA|TRBV6-5|TRBJ2-1
TGTGCCAGCAGTTACCGTAGAGGGATTGAGCAGTTCTTC
CASSYRRGIEQFF
>NA|TRBD1|TRBV3-1/TRBV3-2|TRBJ2-5
TGTGCCAGCAGCCCACCCGGACAGGGGAGAGAGACCCAGTACTTC
CASSPPGQGRETQYF
>NA|TRBD2|TRBV11-2|TRBJ2-7
TGTGCCAGCAGCGAGGCGGGGGACTACGAGCAGTACTTC
CASSEAGDYEQYF
>once|NA|TRBV9|TRBJ1-1
TGTGCCAGCAGCCAAAGACATTTGAACACTGAAGCTTTCTTT
CASSQRHLNTEAFF
>once|NA|TRBV7-2|TRBJ2-2
TGTGCCAGCAGCTGGCTGGCGGGGACCAACACCGGGGAGCTGTTTTTT
CASSWLAGTNTGELFF
>once|NA|TRBV7-7|TRBJ2-2
TGTGCTAGCAGCTTAGGGGACGTCGGGAGTGGGGAGCTGTTTTTT
CASSLGDVGSGELFF
>NA|TRBD2|TRBV6-2/TRBV6-3|TRBJ2-5
TGTGCCAGCAGTTACCGGGGACTAGCGGGGGAGGCCCAGTACTTC
CASSYRGLAGEAQYF
>NA|NA|TRBV15|TRBJ1-1
TGTGCCACCAGCAGGGTCCGGGACACTGAAGCTTTCTTT
CATSRVRDTEAFF
>NA|TRBD2|TRBV5-8|TRBJ2-5
TGTGCCAGCAGCCCGACTAGCTCCGTACGGTTGACCCAGTACTTC
CASSPTSSVRLTQYF
>NA|NA|TRBV19|TRBJ1-1
TGTGCCAGTAGAGAGGGTAGTTTATTAGTGAACACTGAAGCTTTCTTT
CASREGSLLVNTEAFF
>NA|NA|TRBV6-5|TRBJ2-1
TGTGCCAGCAGAGCCTCCCCAAACTACAATGAGCAGTTCTTC
CASRASPNYNEQFF
>NA|NA|TRBV4-1|TRBJ2-1
TGCGCCAGCAGCCAAGAGTCGGCTAGCTACAATGAGCAGTTCTTC
CASSQESASYNEQFF
>NA|NA|TRBV7-9|TRBJ1-2
TGTGCCAGCAGCTTAGAACAGGGCGGCTACACCTTC
CASSLEQGGYTF
>NA|TRBD2|TRBV7-9|TRBJ2-5
TGTGCCAGCAGCTTAGCGGGAGGGAAAGAGACCCAGTACTTC
CASSLAGGKETQYF
>few|NA|TRBV15|TRBJ1-6
TGTGCCACCAGCAGAGATCGACTCCTCAGCAATTCACCCCTCCACTTT
CATSRDRLLSNSPLHF
>once|NA|TRBV4-1|TRBJ1-2
TGCGCCAGCAGCCAAGGGGGAGGGTATGGCTACACCTTC
CASSQGGGYGYTF
>NA|TRBD1|TRBV11-3|TRBJ1-1
TGTGCCAGCAGCTTAGATTTCGGACAGGGGACTGAAGCTTTCTTT
CASSLDFGQGTEAFF